The next 3 T cell receptor beta chains were all read from a single sample in a study of blood T cells in healthy people across ages. Then a second PCR, running roughly 7 to 11 cycles, was carried out with a sample-barcoded 5' primer and a J-beta primer mix. TCRdb reanalysed the 5' RACE reads using MiXCR and keeps one entry per CDR3 protein. The sample holds around 320,000 distinct CDR3 sequences, roughly a quarter seen once. The sample consisted of blood. Source of these receptors: a woman in her 70s in good health.

The J gene is TRBJ1-2, the V gene TRBV28; 8 nucleotides agree with TRBD1. CDR3 length equals 15 residues. After removal of 6 bases from V and 5 bases from J, the junction contained 11 bases not matched to a gene. The germline V gene has CDR1 MDHEN and CDR2 SYDVKM. The CDR3 nucleotides read TGTGCCAGCAGCCAACCGGGGACAGGACAGTATGGCTACACCTTC. Its translation is CASSQPGTGQYGYTF.

CDR3 DNA: TGTGCCAGCAGCTTATACTCGACAGGGTTGGGTGAAAAACTGTTTTTT. Its protein is CASSLYSTGLGEKLFF. V and J are TRBV7-2 and TRBJ1-4, with 7 bases lining up with TRBD1. CDR3 length: 16 residues. V trimming: 2 bases; J trimming: 7 bases; junction bases outside the gene matches: 10. Germline V gives CDR1 SGHTA, CDR2 FQGNSA.

This clonotype has ten or more counts. The chain carries TRBV4-1 and TRBJ1-2, with TRBD1 as a possible D gene (6 bases). CDR3 length: 16 amino acids. Germline V CDR1 and CDR2: MGHRA, YSYEKL. Trimming took off 0 bases at V and 6 bases at J, with 17 bases between the two ends. CDR3 DNA: TGCGCCAGCAGCCAAGATCCCGGGACATCTATCGATGGCTACACCTTC. Protein: CASSQDPGTSIDGYTF.